Listed here is a single T cell receptor (beta chain). Generated by immunoSEQ multiplex PCR, the TCRdb table keeps only in-frame clones and is missing some. The sample contains roughly 15,000 clones, about 75% of which appear only once. The data are from a study of tumour-infiltrating T cells in Burkitt lymphoma. Study-level information: Overall and progression-free survival were predicted by productive clonality.

Germline V gene lookup returns CDR1 SGHDN and CDR2 FVKESK. V was pared by 1 base and J by 8 bases, with 16 bases of the junction left unmatched. This CDR3 contains 17 residues. The sample was tumor tissue. The sequence came from a human donor with diffuse large B-cell lymphoma. This rearrangement joins TRBV14 to TRBJ2-5, with TRBD2 matching 7 bases. The CDR3 coding sequence is TGTGCCAGCAGCCAAGCTTGGCCCCCCTCGGGACTACCTACCCAGTACTTC. This encodes CASSQAWPPSGLPTQYF.